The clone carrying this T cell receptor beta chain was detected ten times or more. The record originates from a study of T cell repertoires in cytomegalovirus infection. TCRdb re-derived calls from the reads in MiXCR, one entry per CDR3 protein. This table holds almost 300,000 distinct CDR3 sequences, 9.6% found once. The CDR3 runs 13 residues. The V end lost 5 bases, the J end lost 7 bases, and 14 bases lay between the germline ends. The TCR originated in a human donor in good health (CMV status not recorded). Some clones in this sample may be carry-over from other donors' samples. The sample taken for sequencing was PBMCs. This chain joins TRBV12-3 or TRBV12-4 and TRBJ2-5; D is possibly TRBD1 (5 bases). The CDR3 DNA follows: TGTGCCAGCAGTCAGGACACCCTCGGGACCCAGTACTTC. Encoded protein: CASSQDTLGTQYF.